This T cell receptor (beta chain) came from a study of blood T cell repertoires in COVID-19 (dated by TCRdb to 2018 to 2020). General notes on the study: Samples from collaborators originated in the United States, Italy and Spain and spanned both the acute and convalescent phases of COVID-19. Samples were obtained from the ongoing ImmuneRACE study (first 160 participants) and from 1,254 subjects provided by 6 global collaborators. A freely available public database, intended as a resource for researchers studying the immune response to SARS-CoV-2, is where the repertoires were released. Subjects who had been exposed to COVID-19, were actively infected with it, or had recovered from it provided the deeply sampled blood TCRbeta repertoires that made up the dataset. Where available, HLA class I and class II types were obtained from metadata supplied by the sample provider rather than from assay-based typing. Sample metadata almost always included a de-identified subject ID, COVID-19 status, age in years and sex. The prospective study material was composed of cDNA or gDNA derived from T cells, B-cell-depleted T cells, or PBMCs.

In the case of this clone: Its binding antigen is unknown. No base quality information exists; no much larger clone differs at one position.

Each collaborating institution followed its own protocols to collect whole blood in K2EDTA tubes. For TCRbeta analysis, collaborators shipped samples as frozen whole blood, isolated PBMCs, or DNA extracted from either of those sample types. V is clipped by 11 bases and J by 6 bases, and the sequence between their germline boundaries is 13 bases long. The germline V gene specifies MDHEN as CDR1 and SYDVKM as CDR2. The CDR3 covers 11 residues, taking in both the cysteine and the phenylalanine. Only the CDR3 part of the read is kept: 33 bases, read in frame from the first base. The paper as a whole reports these results and caveats: Clinical and demographic metadata were provided uncurated, with the amount varying by source and participant.

TCRbeta CDR3 regions were amplified from genomic DNA using the immunoSEQ Assay, a bias-controlled multiplex PCR. In the paper's pipeline: The number of nucleated cells in each sample was estimated by amplification of reference gene primers within the assay. Sequence reads were collapsed and filtered to measure the absolute abundance of every unique TCRbeta CDR3 rearrangement. For each sample, productive Simpson clonality was calculated by taking the square root of Simpson's diversity index across productive rearrangements. Sourced from immuneACCESS, this table was stored by TCRdb with only in-frame sequences that have V and J called. A share of the clones is absent; for the studies checked, an unresolved V gene accounts for under half, and the remainder has no known explanation. V and J calls and clone size follow that table, whereas D and trimming were derived from the DNA. The sample table shows approximately 49,000 clones, and approximately 87% are seen once. The ten largest clones take up approximately 3.8% of the sample.

The TCR comes from a man aged 45-65 years with acute or convalescent COVID-19. The specimen was peripheral blood. Recombination linked TRBV28 to TRBJ1-2; the D gene cannot be named for sure. The CDR3 has the sequence CAARALDGYTF. The DNA sequence reads TGTGCCGCCCGCGCCTTGGATGGCTACACCTTC.